These T cell receptor beta chains were read from a single sample in a study of PD-1 blockade in classical Hodgkin lymphoma. The data were produced by immunoSEQ multiplex PCR, yet TCRdb's version contains in-frame clones alone and is incomplete. Of nearly 100,000 clones in the sample, around 80% are singletons; the top ten hold roughly an eighth. The sample in question was peripheral blood mononuclear cells (PBMCs), obtained at baseline. Source of these receptors: a human donor with classical Hodgkin lymphoma. Both conserved end residues are part of each CDR3. The D gene is left open where the match is weak. Size is stated for part of the rows, as once, few or many counts, or as a class when the clone is expanded.

J gene | V gene | D gene | clone size | CDR3 protein | CDR3 DNA
TRBJ1-3 | TRBV5-4 | - | - | CASSLRGSSGNTIYF | TGTGCCAGCAGCTTGCGCGGCAGCTCTGGAAACACCATATATTTT
TRBJ1-2 | TRBV4-3 | - | - | CASSPTGGAYYGYTF | TGCGCCAGCAGCCCTACGGGGGGCGCCTACTATGGCTACACCTTC
TRBJ1-3 | TRBV27 | - | - | CASSSVRGNTIYF | TGTGCCAGCAGTTCGGTCAGGGGAAACACCATATATTTT
TRBJ2-5 | TRBV27 | - | - | CASSLLGKETQYF | TGTGCCAGCAGTTTGCTGGGGAAAGAGACCCAGTACTTC
TRBJ2-3 | TRBV13 | TRBD2 | - | CASSGRGSRAQYF | TGTGCCAGCAGCGGGCGGGGGAGCAGGGCGCAGTATTTT
TRBJ2-7 | TRBV11-2 | - | - | CASSTRTARNEQYF | TGTGCCAGCAGCACCAGGACAGCCCGGAACGAGCAGTACTTC
TRBJ2-7 | TRBV7-2 | - | - | CASSSGLNEQYF | TGTGCCAGCAGCTCGGGGCTCAACGAGCAGTACTTC
TRBJ1-3 | TRBV19 | - | - | CASSQKDTSSGNTIYF | TGTGCCAGTAGCCAAAAGGACACAAGCTCTGGAAACACCATATATTTT
TRBJ1-5 | TRBV6-1 | TRBD1 | - | CASSPQGALGQPQHF | TGTGCCAGCAGCCCACAGGGGGCGCTGGGTCAGCCCCAGCATTTT
TRBJ1-2 | TRBV19 | - | - | CASSTYTGLDYGYTF | TGTGCCAGTAGTACCTACACAGGGTTGGACTATGGCTACACCTTC
TRBJ2-1 | TRBV5-1 | - | - | CASSLRQAYNEQFF | TGCGCCAGCAGCTTGAGACAGGCCTACAATGAGCAGTTCTTC
TRBJ2-2 | TRBV5-4 | - | - | CASSLLQGETGELFF | TGTGCCAGCAGCTTGCTCCAGGGAGAGACCGGGGAGCTGTTTTTT
TRBJ2-1 | TRBV7-2 | TRBD2 | - | CASSTSGGPNEQFF | TGTGCCAGCAGCACTAGCGGAGGGCCCAATGAGCAGTTCTTC
TRBJ2-1 | TRBV6-1 | TRBD2 | - | CASSEIFQREISFYNEQFF | TGTGCCAGCAGTGAAATCTTCCAGCGGGAGATCTCCTTCTACAATGAGCAGTTCTTC
TRBJ2-7 | TRBV5-1 | TRBD2 | - | CASSLRLAGPTSPQGQYF | TGCGCCAGCAGCTTGAGACTAGCGGGACCGACAAGTCCTCAGGGGCAGTACTTC
TRBJ2-3 | TRBV11-3 | - | - | CASSGSLGDTQYF | TGTGCCAGCAGCGGAAGTCTAGGGGATACGCAGTATTTT
TRBJ1-1 | TRBV5-1 | - | - | CASSLGSRGTEAFF | TGCGCCAGCAGCCTAGGGTCAAGAGGCACTGAAGCTTTCTTT
TRBJ2-1 | TRBV28 | - | - | CASRTGTGSYNEQFF | TGTGCCAGCAGGACCGGGACTGGCTCCTACAATGAGCAGTTCTTC
TRBJ2-3 | TRBV18 | - | - | CASSTDRLNTDTQYF | TGTGCCAGCTCAACTGACAGGCTAAACACAGATACGCAGTATTTT
TRBJ2-7 | TRBV11-2 | - | - | CASSLDRVTGEQYF | TGTGCCAGCAGCTTAGATCGGGTGACTGGGGAGCAGTACTTC
TRBJ2-5 | TRBV30 | TRBD2 | - | CAWSVLAGGGTQYF | TGTGCCTGGAGTGTACTAGCGGGAGGTGGGACCCAGTACTTC
TRBJ2-7 | TRBV5-4 | - | - | CASRVDRAHHYEQYF | TGTGCCAGCAGAGTCGACAGAGCTCACCACTACGAGCAGTACTTC
TRBJ2-5 | TRBV19 | TRBD1 | - | CASSMRGPTGGETQYF | TGTGCCAGTAGTATGAGGGGCCCAACAGGGGGAGAGACCCAGTACTTC
TRBJ2-1 | TRBV5-6 | - | - | CASRSDPSISGNEQFF | TGTGCCAGCAGGTCTGATCCCTCGATTTCCGGCAATGAGCAGTTCTTC
TRBJ1-2 | TRBV29-1 | - | - | CSVGFSYGYTF | TGCAGCGTTGGTTTCAGCTATGGCTACACCTTC
TRBJ1-5 | TRBV6-1 | - | many | CASSARARDQPQHF | TGTGCCAGCAGTGCTCGGGCTAGAGATCAGCCCCAGCATTTT
TRBJ2-6 | TRBV12-5 | - | - | CASGLRGANVLTF | TGTGCTAGTGGTTTGCGGGGGGCCAACGTCCTGACTTTC
TRBJ2-7 | TRBV27 | - | - | CASTPGIEAYEQYF | TGTGCCAGCACCCCGGGCATTGAAGCCTACGAGCAGTACTTC
TRBJ2-1 | TRBV6-5 | TRBD2 | once | CASSYSISGNDEQFF | TGTGCCAGCAGTTACTCGATTAGCGGGAACGATGAGCAGTTCTTC
TRBJ1-1 | TRBV11-3 | TRBD1 | once | CASATGGGTEAFF | TGTGCCAGCGCCACAGGGGGCGGCACTGAAGCTTTCTTT
TRBJ1-1 | TRBV21-1 | - | - | CLWGAQATEAFF | TGTTTATGGGGGGCGCAGGCTACTGAAGCTTTCTTT
TRBJ2-7 | TRBV27 | - | - | CASSPMGRQPYEQYF | TGTGCCAGCAGTCCCATGGGTCGGCAGCCCTACGAGCAGTACTTC
TRBJ2-4 | TRBV28 | - | - | CASSWQGAKNIQYF | TGTGCCAGCAGCTGGCAGGGGGCCAAAAACATTCAGTACTTC
TRBJ2-5 | TRBV5-4 | - | - | CASSSPGSQETQYF | TGTGCCAGCAGTTCTCCGGGGTCTCAAGAGACCCAGTACTTC
TRBJ1-1 | TRBV19 | TRBD1 | - | CASSPRDRGNTEAFF | TGTGCCAGTAGTCCCCGGGACAGGGGGAACACTGAAGCTTTCTTT
TRBJ2-5 | TRBV11-1 | TRBD2 | - | CASSASGSWSKTQYF | TGTGCCAGCAGCGCTAGCGGGAGCTGGTCGAAGACCCAGTACTTC
TRBJ2-7 | TRBV6-1 | - | - | CASSETLETREQYF | TGTGCCAGCAGTGAAACCCTAGAGACAAGGGAGCAGTACTTC
TRBJ1-1 | TRBV7-8 | TRBD1 | - | CASSPRTGAENTEAFF | TGTGCCAGCAGCCCAAGGACAGGGGCCGAGAACACTGAAGCTTTCTTT
TRBJ2-1 | TRBV29-1 | TRBD2 | once | CSFGLAVYNEQFF | TGCAGCTTCGGACTAGCGGTCTACAATGAGCAGTTCTTC
TRBJ2-5 | TRBV5-4 | - | - | CASSLGVSGQETQYF | TGTGCCAGCAGCTTGGGTGTTAGCGGCCAAGAGACCCAGTACTTC
TRBJ1-2 | TRBV6-5 | - | - | CASRTPGFYGYTF | TGTGCCAGCAGAACCCCAGGGTTCTATGGCTACACCTTC
TRBJ2-7 | TRBV27 | TRBD2 | - | CASSATLAGVSYEQYF | TGTGCCAGCAGTGCCACACTAGCGGGTGTATCCTACGAGCAGTACTTC
TRBJ1-2 | TRBV2 | - | - | CVVEGGQVKDYGYTF | TGTGTCGTAGAGGGGGGGCAGGTGAAGGACTATGGCTACACCTTC
TRBJ2-3 | TRBV5-1 | TRBD2 | - | CASSFIRLAGGPTDTQYF | TGCGCCAGCAGCTTTATTCGTTTAGCGGGAGGGCCCACAGATACGCAGTATTTT
TRBJ1-4 | TRBV5-1 | TRBD1 | - | CASSLRTGDEKLFF | TGCGCCAGCAGCTTACGGACAGGGGATGAAAAACTGTTTTTT
TRBJ2-1 | TRBV5-4 | - | - | CASSPDRPPYNEQFF | TGTGCCAGCAGCCCCGACAGGCCCCCATACAATGAGCAGTTCTTC
TRBJ1-2 | TRBV10-3 | TRBD1 | - | CAISLGTGQSGYTF | TGTGCCATCAGCCTCGGGACAGGACAATCTGGCTACACCTTC
TRBJ2-5 | TRBV7-2 | TRBD2 | - | CASSSKAGTRAEETQYF | TGTGCCAGCAGCTCCAAGGCCGGGACTAGGGCAGAAGAGACCCAGTACTTC
TRBJ1-5 | TRBV28 | - | once | CASRRTPAGQPQHF | TGTGCCAGCAGACGGACCCCTGCGGGGCAGCCCCAGCATTTT